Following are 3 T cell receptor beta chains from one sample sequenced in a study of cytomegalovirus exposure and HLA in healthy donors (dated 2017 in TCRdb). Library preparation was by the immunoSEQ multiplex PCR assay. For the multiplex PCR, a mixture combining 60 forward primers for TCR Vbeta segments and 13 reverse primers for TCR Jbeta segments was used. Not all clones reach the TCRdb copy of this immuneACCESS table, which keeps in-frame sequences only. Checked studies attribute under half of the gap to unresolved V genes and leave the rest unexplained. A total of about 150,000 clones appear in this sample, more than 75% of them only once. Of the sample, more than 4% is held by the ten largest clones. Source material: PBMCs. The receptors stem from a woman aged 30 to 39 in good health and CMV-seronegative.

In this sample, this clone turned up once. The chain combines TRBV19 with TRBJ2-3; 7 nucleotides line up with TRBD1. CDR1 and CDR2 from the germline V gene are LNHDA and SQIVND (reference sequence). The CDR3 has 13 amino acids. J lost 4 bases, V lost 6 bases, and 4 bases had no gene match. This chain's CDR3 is CASSITGADTQYF. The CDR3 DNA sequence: TGTGCCAGTAGCATCACAGGGGCAGATACGCAGTATTTT. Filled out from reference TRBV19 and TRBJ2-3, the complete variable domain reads DGGITQSPKYLFRKEGQNVTLSCEQNLNHDAMYWYRQDPGQGLRLIYYSQIVNDFQKGDIAEGYSVSREKKESFPLTVTSAQKNPTAFYLCASSITGADTQYFGPGTRLTVL.

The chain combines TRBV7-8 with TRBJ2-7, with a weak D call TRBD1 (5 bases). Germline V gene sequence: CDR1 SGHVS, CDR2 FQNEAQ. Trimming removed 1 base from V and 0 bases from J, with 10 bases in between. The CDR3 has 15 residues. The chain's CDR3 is CASSLGPTDSYEQYF. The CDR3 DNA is TGTGCCAGCAGCTTAGGCCCGACAGACTCCTACGAGCAGTACTTC.

CDR3 in amino acids: CASKLAGSSYNEQFF. In DNA, the CDR3 is TGTGCCAGCAAGCTAGCTGGGAGCTCCTACAATGAGCAGTTCTTC. The chain employs TRBV6-1 and TRBJ2-1; D might be TRBD2 (5 bases). V gave up 7 bases and J gave up 0 bases, with 13 bases separating them. In germline, CDR1 is MNHNS, CDR2 SASEGT. The CDR3 loop spans 15 amino acids.